This T cell receptor (beta chain) is drawn from a study of OX40 agonist ivuxolimab in advanced cancers. V was pared by 3 bases and J by 6 bases, with 12 bases between. Germline V gene data show CDR1 as LGHNA and CDR2 as YNFKEQ. There are 14 residues in the CDR3. Profiled with immunoSEQ multiplex PCR; TCRdb holds only in-frame clones, not every one. This sample has some 71,000 clones, with about nine tenths found just once. The chain uses TRBV4-2 and TRBJ1-5; D possibly corresponds to TRBD1 (6 bases). The sequence came from an adult with an advanced solid tumor such as melanoma, head and neck, liver or kidney cancer. Material: CD4+ or CD8+ T cells sorted from blood, obtained in a trial of the OX40 agonist ivuxolimab. The CDR3 here is CASSHSGVGQPQHF. The DNA of the CDR3 is TGTGCCAGCAGCCATTCAGGGGTTGGTCAGCCCCAGCATTTT.